The 20 T cell receptor beta chains below all came from one sample that was sequenced in a study of OX40 agonist ivuxolimab in advanced cancers. Library preparation used the immunoSEQ multiplex PCR assay. As stored in TCRdb, this immuneACCESS dataset retains in-frame rearrangements with V and J assigned. A fraction of the clones does not appear; measured against another copy, unresolved V genes explain less than half of the discrepancy, and the remainder lacks a known reason. The table for this sample lists some 77,000 clones; 75% to 90% of them were counted only once. The top ten clones comprise around 2.1% of the sample. Here the sequenced sample was CD4+ or CD8+ T cells sorted from blood, taken in a trial of the OX40 agonist ivuxolimab. The receptors stem from an adult with an advanced solid tumor such as melanoma, head and neck, liver or kidney cancer.

The DNA of the CDR3 is TGCGCCAGCAGCCAAGTCCCCCAGGGCCCTAACTCTGGGGCCAACGTCCTGACTTTC. It codes for CASSQVPQGPNSGANVLTF. This chain joins TRBV4-3 and TRBJ2-6, with D tentatively TRBD1 (5 bases). This CDR3 contains 19 residues. Germline CDR1 is LGHNA and CDR2 is YSLEER. With 1 base removed from V and 0 bases from J, the gap between germline ends came to 16 bases.

The V gene is TRBV27, the J gene TRBJ1-6; TRBD1 aligns across 8 bases. This CDR3 has 15 amino acids. The trim removed 5 bases at V and 10 bases at J, leaving 10 bases unmatched. Germline V gene lookup returns CDR1 MNHEY and CDR2 SMNVEV (reference sequence). The chain's CDR3 is CASSLDRGGGSPLHF. The DNA for the CDR3 is TGTGCCAGCAGTCTCGACAGGGGAGGGGGATCACCCCTCCACTTT.

The chain recombines TRBV11-2 with TRBJ2-3, with 12 bases lining up with TRBD2. The CDR3 has 16 amino acids. V was clipped by 5 bases and J by 2 bases; unmatched bases: 5. Germline CDR1 reads SGHAT; CDR2 reads FQNNGV. This CDR3 reads CASSPRLAGVTDTQYF. The CDR3 nucleotides are TGTGCCAGCAGCCCCCGACTAGCGGGAGTCACAGATACGCAGTATTTT.

V and J are TRBV30 and TRBJ2-5; D perhaps matches TRBD1 (6 bases). This CDR3 spans 13 amino acids. V was trimmed by 5 bases and J by 5 bases, leaving 15 bases between them. Germline lookup yields CDR1 GTSNPN and CDR2 SVGIG (reference sequence). The DNA for the CDR3 is TGTGCCTGGGGTACAGGGTTTCGCGAGACCCAGTACTTC. Amino acid sequence: CAWGTGFRETQYF.

The chain carries TRBV18 and TRBJ2-1, with 10 positions matching TRBD2. CDR3 size: 16 residues. With 4 bases clipped from V and 0 bases from J, the junction kept 3 bases outside the gene matches. Per the germline V gene, CDR1 is KGHSH and CDR2 is LQKENI. The CDR3 DNA is TGTGCCAGCTCACTAGGGACTAGCGCCTCCTACAATGAGCAGTTCTTC. Its protein product is CASSLGTSASYNEQFF.

A single count supports this clone. The chain recombines TRBV7-3 with TRBJ2-7, with a tentative D call TRBD2 (6 bases). Germline CDR1 is SGHTA and CDR2 is FQGTGA. The CDR3 is 13 residues long. Deletions cut 5 bases from V and 7 bases from J, with 15 bases between. The CDR3 reads CASSPPGGDEQYF. For the CDR3, the DNA is TGTGCCAGCAGCCCTCCTGGAGGGGATGAGCAGTACTTC.

This clone was seen more than once but under ten times. The sample holds other DNA sequences that translate to the same CDR3. The chain couples TRBV6-5 to TRBJ2-7, with D perhaps matching TRBD2 (7 bases). The germline CDR1 and CDR2 sequences are MNHEY and SVGAGI. V was shortened by 0 bases and J by 0 bases, with 9 bases between the two germline ends. This CDR3 region has 15 residues. This CDR3 is CASSYSRGGSYEQYF. DNA of the CDR3: TGTGCCAGCAGTTACTCGAGGGGGGGCTCCTACGAGCAGTACTTC.

The rearrangement uses TRBV5-8 and TRBJ1-2; D is undetermined. Deletions cut 0 bases from V and 10 bases from J, with 19 bases between. Germline V gene lookup returns CDR1 SGHTS and CDR2 YDEGEE. The length of the CDR3 is 15 residues. This chain's CDR3 is CASSLGTSPSGVYTF. CDR3 nucleotides: TGTGCCAGCAGCTTGGGGACCTCCCCAAGCGGTGTCTACACCTTC.

The chain combines TRBV30 with TRBJ2-2; 9 positions match TRBD1. After removal of 3 bases from V and 4 bases from J, the junction contained 6 bases not matched to a gene. The CDR3 is 15 residues long. The germline gives CDR1 GTSNPN, CDR2 SVGIG (reference sequence). The CDR3 DNA reads as TGTGCCTGGAGGACGACAGGGGGTTCCACCGGGGAGCTGTTTTTT. Protein product: CAWRTTGGSTGELFF.

The CDR3 protein is CASSEGQGARGYTF. DNA of the CDR3: TGTGCCAGCAGCGAGGGACAGGGGGCGCGTGGCTACACCTTC. This chain joins TRBV9 and TRBJ1-2; 12 bases agree with TRBD1. This CDR3 comprises 14 residues. The germline V gene encodes CDR1 SGDLS and CDR2 YYNGEE. V gave up 3 bases and J gave up 7 bases; unmatched junction bases: 4.

The DNA for the CDR3 is TGTGCCAGTAGTACCGCAGGGGGGACTGGGGCCAACGTCCTGACTTTC. Residues: CASSTAGGTGANVLTF. The V call is TRBV19, the J call TRBJ2-6; D is possibly TRBD1 (7 bases). The CDR3 extends over 16 amino acids. Trimming shortened V by 4 bases and J by 2 bases, and 12 bases separated the two germline ends. CDR1 is LNHDA and CDR2 is SQIVND in the germline V gene (reference sequence).

This chain links TRBV6-6 with TRBJ2-2, with 7 bases aligning to TRBD1. This CDR3 comprises 15 residues. Looked up from germline, CDR1 is MNHNY and CDR2 is SVGAGI (reference sequence). Germline trimming cut 7 bases from V and 7 bases from J; bases unmatched to any gene: 12. CDR3 region: CASTLKTGTSGELFF. In DNA form, the CDR3 reads TGTGCCAGCACTCTTAAGACAGGGACGAGCGGGGAGCTGTTTTTT.

This clone was observed a handful of times. The V and J genes are TRBV2 and TRBJ1-5; D remains unclear. Germline assignment: CDR1 SNHLY and CDR2 FYNNEI. The germline V and J ends were trimmed by 1 base and 8 bases, with 9 bases remaining between them. The CDR3 runs 13 residues. This CDR3 is CASSEGAPKPQHF. As DNA, the CDR3 is TGTGCCAGCAGTGAAGGTGCCCCAAAGCCCCAGCATTTT.

This chain uses TRBV6-5 with TRBJ2-3, with a possible D match to TRBD2 (5 bases). The CDR3 runs 14 residues. V lost 2 bases and J lost 0, with 6 bases in between. The germline V gene encodes CDR1 MNHEY and CDR2 SVGAGI. This CDR3 is CASSYRTSTDTQYF. In DNA form, the CDR3 reads TGTGCCAGCAGTTACAGGACTAGCACAGATACGCAGTATTTT.

The V call is TRBV6-1, the J call TRBJ2-4; D is ambiguous. The V end was cut by 8 bases, the J end by 6 bases, with 14 bases between. Germline CDR1 reads MNHNS; CDR2 reads SASEGT. The CDR3 runs to 13 residues. The DNA of the CDR3 is TGTGCCAGCGTAGCAGGCTTGGGAAACATTCAGTACTTC. Protein product: CASVAGLGNIQYF.

This chain uses TRBV30 with TRBJ2-6, with D perhaps TRBD1 (7 bases). The CDR3 is 17 residues long. Germline CDR1 and CDR2: GTSNPN and SVGIG (reference sequence). V was cut by 3 bases and J by 1 base, with 16 bases left in between. CDR3 sequence (DNA): TGTGCCTGGAGCGACCAGGGGGGAAGGTCTGGGGCCAACGTCCTGACTTTC. This codes for CAWSDQGGRSGANVLTF.

This sequence joins TRBV6-5 and TRBJ2-7, with 8 positions matching TRBD2. There are 14 residues in the CDR3. J was trimmed by 3 bases and V by 6 bases; bases with no gene match: 7. The germline gives CDR1 MNHEY, CDR2 SVGAGI. The CDR3 sequence is CASSSHGGDYEQYF. The CDR3 DNA reads as TGTGCCAGCAGCTCCCACGGGGGGGACTACGAGCAGTACTTC.

CDR3 bases: TGCGCCAGCAGCGTAACCCGGCCGGCCCCCGAGCAGTTCTTC. This translates into CASSVTRPAPEQFF. The chain has TRBV5-1 and TRBJ2-1, with unresolved D. The V end lost 4 bases, the J end lost 10 bases, and 18 bases lay between the germline ends. The CDR3 runs to 14 residues. From germline, CDR1 is SGHRS and CDR2 YFSETQ.

The V and J genes are TRBV19 and TRBJ1-6; D is uncertain. Germline CDR1 LNHDA, CDR2 SQIVND (reference sequence). CDR3 length: 15 residues. V lost 2 bases and J lost 6, with 11 bases in between. CDR3 sequence (DNA): TGTGCCAGTAGTATATCGGGCCATCGTAATTCACCCCTCCACTTT. Protein: CASSISGHRNSPLHF.

The chain is built from TRBV30 and TRBJ1-1, with D perhaps matching TRBD1 (6 bases). The CDR3 consists of 15 residues. Trimming removed 3 bases from V and 3 bases from J, with 17 bases in between. Per the germline V gene, CDR1 is GTSNPN and CDR2 is SVGIG (reference sequence). DNA of the CDR3: TGTGCCTGGAGCCTCGGGACATACGTAGACACTGAAGCTTTCTTT. Its translation is CAWSLGTYVDTEAFF.